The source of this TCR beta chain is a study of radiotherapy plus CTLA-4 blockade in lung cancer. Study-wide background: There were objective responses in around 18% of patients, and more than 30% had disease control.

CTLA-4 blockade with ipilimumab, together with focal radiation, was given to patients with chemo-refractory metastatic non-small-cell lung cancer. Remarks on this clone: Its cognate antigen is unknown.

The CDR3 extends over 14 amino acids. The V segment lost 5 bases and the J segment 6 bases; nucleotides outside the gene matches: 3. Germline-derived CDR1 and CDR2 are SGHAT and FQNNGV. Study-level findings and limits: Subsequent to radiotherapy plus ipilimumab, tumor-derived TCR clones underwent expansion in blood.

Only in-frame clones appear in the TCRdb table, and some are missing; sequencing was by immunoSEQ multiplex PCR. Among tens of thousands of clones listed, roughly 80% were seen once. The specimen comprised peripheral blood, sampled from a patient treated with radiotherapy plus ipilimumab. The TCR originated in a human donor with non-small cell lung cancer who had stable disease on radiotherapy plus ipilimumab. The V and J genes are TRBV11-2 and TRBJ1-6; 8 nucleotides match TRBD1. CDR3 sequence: CASSRRGPNSPLHF. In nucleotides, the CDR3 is TGTGCCAGCAGCCGCAGGGGGCCTAATTCACCCCTCCACTTT. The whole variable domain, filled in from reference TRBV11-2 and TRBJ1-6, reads EAGVAQSPRYKIIEKRQSVAFWCNPISGHATLYWYQQILGQGPKLLIQFQNNGVVDDSQLPKDRFSAERLKGVDSTLKIQPAKLEDSAVYLCASSRRGPNSPLHFGNGTRLTVT.